The T cell receptor (beta chain) described here comes from a study of T cell responses to AZD1222 COVID-19 vaccine. Study-level findings and limits: Repertoires were obtained only post-peak T cell response.

The assay was immunoSEQ multiplex PCR, and TCRdb's table has in-frame clones only and misses some. The sample includes approximately 140,000 clones, under 95% of them seen just once. Germline CDR1 MGHDK, CDR2 SYGVNS. V shed 4 bases and J 6 bases; nucleotides not matched to a gene: 2. This CDR3 region has 15 residues. Of note for this clone: Its specificity is unknown.

The chain links TRBV25-1 to TRBJ1-6, with TRBD1 matching over 11 bases. Sequencing was performed on peripheral blood, taken 28 days after the second AZD1222 dose. This sequence was found in an adult who received the AZD1222 COVID-19 vaccine. In nucleotides, the CDR3 is TGTGCCAGCAGTGCGGGACAGGGGGTTAATTCACCCCTCCACTTT. Translated, it gives CASSAGQGVNSPLHF.